Below, 16 T cell receptor beta chains from the same sample are listed, as sequenced in a study of CD8 T cells in Susac syndrome (dated by TCRdb to between 2019 and 2020). To prepare the library, the immunoSEQ multiplex PCR assay was applied. RNA was extracted using the RNeasy kit, and roughly 0.45 to 1 microgram was reverse transcribed with random hexamers. TCRdb redid the processing of the public reads, applying fastp at Q25 and MiXCR, and retained in-frame beta chains. Duplicate CDR3 protein sequences are folded into a single record with the most common DNA and genes. This sample comprises around 100,000 distinct CDR3 sequences, 95% of them detected only once. 0.3% of the sample belongs to the ten largest clones. The sequenced sample was CD8+ T cells from PBMCs. Receptor source: a human donor with Susac syndrome.

The V call is TRBV15, the J call TRBJ2-1; TRBD1 might be the D (5 bases). Trimming shortened V by 8 bases and J by 0 bases, and 14 bases separated the two germline ends. The V gene's germline CDR1 is LNHNV and CDR2 YYDKDF (reference sequence). CDR3 length equals 15 residues. The CDR3 loop is CATAPQVGSYNEQFF. CDR3 coding DNA: TGTGCCACCGCGCCACAGGTGGGCTCCTACAATGAGCAGTTCTTC.

The chain carries TRBV7-2 and TRBJ1-3; 8 bases fit TRBD1. V was clipped by 4 bases and J by 6 bases; unmatched bases: 5. The CDR3 length is 14 residues. Germline CDR1 is SGHTA and CDR2 is FQGNSA. DNA of the CDR3: TGTGCCAGCAGCTCTCGACAGGGGATAAACACCATATATTTT. This encodes CASSSRQGINTIYF.

The J gene is TRBJ1-1, the V gene TRBV7-2, with D perhaps TRBD1 (6 bases). Trimming pared 5 bases from V and 3 bases from J, leaving 28 bases between. Germline values: CDR1 SGHTA, CDR2 FQGNSA. This CDR3 spans 19 amino acids. The CDR3 bases are TGTGCCAGCAGCCCTTATCAGAGGGGGGGGCTCCTTTCCCACACTGAAGCTTTCTTT. It is translated as CASSPYQRGGLLSHTEAFF.

The V call is TRBV29-1, the J call TRBJ2-3, with 12 bases matching TRBD2. The CDR3 totals 15 residues. The V gene's germline CDR1 is SQVTM and CDR2 ANQGSEA. V lost 3 bases to trimming and J lost 7 bases; unmatched junction nucleotides: 8. The CDR3 loop is CSVELGGLAGYTQYF. CDR3 bases: TGCAGCGTTGAGCTGGGCGGACTAGCGGGGTATACGCAGTATTTT.

The rearrangement links TRBV9 to TRBJ2-5, with 11 bases lining up with TRBD2. V shed 4 bases, J shed 3 bases, and the junction held 8 bases outside the gene matches. This CDR3 is built from 16 residues. Germline V gene sequence: CDR1 SGDLS, CDR2 YYNGEE. The CDR3: CASSFPSGGLEETQYF. CDR3 in DNA: TGTGCCAGCAGCTTCCCTAGCGGGGGGCTCGAAGAGACCCAGTACTTC. The complete variable domain, with remaining parts taken from reference TRBV9 and TRBJ2-5, reads DSGVTQTPKHLITATGQRVTLRCSPRSGDLSVYWYQQSLDQGLQFLIQYYNGEERAKGNILERFSAQQFPDLHSELNLSSLELGDSALYFCASSFPSGGLEETQYFGPGTRLLVL.

The CDR3 sequence: CASTRGVGYTF. CDR3 DNA: TGTGCCAGCACCCGGGGGGTCGGCTACACCTTC. This chain links TRBV9 with TRBJ1-2; D might be TRBD1 (5 bases). Per the germline V gene, CDR1 is SGDLS and CDR2 is YYNGEE. Trimming took off 6 bases at V and 8 bases at J, with 11 bases between the two ends. The CDR3 length is 11 residues.

This chain uses TRBV20-1 with TRBJ1-2, with D uncertain. CDR3 length: 12 amino acids. The germline gives CDR1 DFQATT, CDR2 SNEGSKA (reference sequence). The CDR3 spells CNGAVGDYGYTF. CDR3 DNA: TGCAACGGTGCGGTGGGCGACTATGGCTACACCTTC.

V gene TRBV20-1 combines with J gene TRBJ2-7; D is unclear. CDR1 and CDR2 (germline): DFQATT, SNEGSKA (reference sequence). Trimming took 3 bases from V and 4 from J, leaving 7 bases between them. The CDR3 contains 11 residues. The DNA of the CDR3 is TGCAGTGCTAGGGGCCTATACGAGCAGTACTTC. Encoded protein: CSARGLYEQYF.

The genes are TRBV29-1 and TRBJ2-7; 11 nucleotides align to TRBD2. V gave up 4 bases and J gave up 4 bases; unmatched junction bases: 9. The germline V gene has CDR1 SQVTM and CDR2 ANQGSEA. The CDR3 has 15 residues. The CDR3 reads CSVVLAGGPIYEQYF. In nucleotides, the CDR3 is TGCAGCGTTGTGTTAGCGGGGGGGCCAATTTACGAGCAGTACTTC.

V usage is TRBV4-1 and J usage is TRBJ2-3, with 9 nucleotides matching TRBD2. The CDR3 has 15 residues. V dropped 0 bases and J dropped 5; count of bases not matched to a gene: 3. Germline CDR1 reads MGHRA; CDR2 reads YSYEKL. CDR3 residues: CASSQERGGRDTQYF. CDR3 nucleotides: TGCGCCAGCAGCCAAGAGCGGGGGGGCCGAGATACGCAGTATTTT.

V gene TRBV6-6 combines with J gene TRBJ2-7; the match to TRBD1 covers 7 bases. This CDR3 region has 16 residues. The germline V gene encodes CDR1 MNHNY and CDR2 SVGAGI (reference sequence). V was pared by 6 bases and J by 2 bases, with 13 bases of the junction left unmatched. The DNA of the CDR3 is TGTGCCAGCAGGTCCACCCGGGACAGCATAACCTACGAGCAGTACTTC. This sequence encodes CASRSTRDSITYEQYF.

This chain uses TRBV11-2 with TRBJ2-1, with 10 bases lining up with TRBD1. Germline lookup yields CDR1 SGHAT and CDR2 FQNNGV. The V segment lost 5 bases and the J segment 5 bases; nucleotides outside the gene matches: 9. The CDR3 sequence is 16 residues long. CDR3 sequence: CASSPFWGTGDNEQFF. The CDR3 DNA sequence: TGTGCCAGCAGCCCTTTTTGGGGGACAGGGGACAATGAGCAGTTCTTC.

The CDR3 nucleotides read TGCGCCAGCAGTCGCTCAAGCCGATACAATGAGCAGTTCTTC. Translation: CASSRSSRYNEQFF. The V gene is TRBV23-1, the J gene TRBJ2-1, with D unresolved. TRBV23-1 is marked as an open reading frame, function uncertain. This CDR3 is built from 14 residues. Trimming removed 4 bases at V and 4 bases at J, with 11 bases between.

This CDR3 is CASRRTSGIYNEQFF. For the CDR3, the DNA is TGCGCCAGCAGACGGACTAGCGGGATCTACAATGAGCAGTTCTTC. The chain has TRBV10-2 and TRBJ2-1; TRBD2 agrees at 12 bases. V trimming: 6 bases; J trimming: 3 bases; junction bases outside the gene matches: 3. The CDR3 length is 15 residues. Germline CDR1 WSHSY, CDR2 SAAADI.

V is TRBV6-2 or TRBV6-3 and J is TRBJ2-2; no reliable D call. Looked up from germline, CDR1 is MNHEY and CDR2 is SVGEGT. V lost 4 bases and J lost 5, with 8 bases in between. There are 13 residues in the CDR3. This CDR3 reads CASSSVDTGELFF. CDR3 DNA sequence: TGTGCCAGCAGTTCCGTAGATACCGGGGAGCTGTTTTTT.

The chain uses TRBV28 and TRBJ2-3; D gene ambiguous. The CDR3 is made up of 11 amino acids. Germline values: CDR1 MDHEN, CDR2 SYDVKM. Trimming removed 9 bases at V and 0 bases at J, with 4 bases between. The CDR3 spells CASFSTDTQYF. CDR3 bases: TGTGCCAGTTTTAGCACAGATACGCAGTATTTT.